This T cell receptor beta chain was retrieved from a study of shared clonotypes between healthy human individuals. Study information: Donors consisted of a couple of women and a few men between 18 and 49. Each donor's CD8 memory used one plate, CD8 naive two, each CD4 subset three.

Trimming took off 1 base at V and 3 bases at J, with 1 base between the two ends. Germline values: CDR1 MDHEN, CDR2 SYDVKM. The CDR3 loop spans 11 amino acids. Authors' analysis steps: There were no quality scores in the junction-only immunoSEQ sequences, so filtering differed. Clones were sequenced by immunoSEQ multiplex PCR, and TCRdb holds only the in-frame ones, with some missing. V and J calls and clone size are copied from that table; D and trimming were computed from the DNA. The sample lists approximately 2,000,000 clones, less than 95% seen once, with about 0.41% in the top ten. For this clone: Different DNA sequences within this sample yield the same CDR3.

The specimen sequenced was naive CD4+ T cells from PBMCs. This sample's subset: CD45RA+ positively selected. V gene TRBV28 combines with J gene TRBJ2-7, with no clear D. The receptor comes from a young man in good health. Some clones in this sample may be carry-over from other donors' samples. CDR3 bases: TGTGCCAGCAGTTTATACTACGAGCAGTACTTC. Its protein product is CASSLYYEQYF.